What follows is one TCR beta chain and its context. The antigen is not known. Libraries were prepared by immunoSEQ multiplex PCR; TCRdb keeps only in-frame clonotypes and omits some of them. The table includes roughly 58,000 clones, roughly 79% detected once. The sample originates from a study of T cells in localized non-small cell lung cancer. The study's findings and limits: Overall survival was longer when the density of T cells in the blood was higher. Compared with tumor, uninvolved adjacent lung displayed greater T cell clonality, ranking highest overall. The study detected a median about 57 of the top 100 tumor clones in adjacent lung.

Looked up from germline, CDR1 is SGHTA and CDR2 is FQGNSA. Trimming left V 2 bases short and J 12 bases short, with 17 bases between. The CDR3 has 13 amino acids. This specimen consisted of PBMCs, obtained before any cancer treatment. The V and J genes are TRBV7-2 and TRBJ2-7; TRBD1 is a possible D gene (6 bases). This sequence originates from a man aged 35-75 years with stage II lung adenocarcinoma. CDR3 residues: CASSLSALGAGYF. For the CDR3, the DNA is TGTGCCAGCAGCTTATCGGCCCTGGGGGCTGGGTACTTC.